This T cell receptor beta chain came from a study of cytomegalovirus exposure and HLA in healthy donors (dated by TCRdb to 2016 to 2017). Background on the whole study: An earlier analysis of approximately 590 of the donors reported 276 Gb of sequence data and some 120 million unique TCR beta sequences from about 180 million T cells. In a later genetic analysis, genome-wide SNP genotypes for about 55% of the roughly 700 donors were used, and that subset was treated as a discovery cohort. A separate validation cohort of more than 100 different subjects was used in addition to the 666-subject first cohort. Donor age, sex, ethnicity and CMV serostatus were compiled together with the repertoire data. In the later analysis, no new phenotypic data were used to find candidate immune exposures; instead, reliance was placed on TCR beta sequences and their occurrence across donors. The aim of the study was to test whether cataloging public T cell receptors could identify signatures of past pathogen exposure. In a later analysis, previously published TCR beta repertoires from 550 to 700 donors were re-analyzed and high-resolution HLA genotyping was added so that TCR occurrence patterns could be studied. Every repertoire in the discovery cohort had been generated on one and the same sequencing platform. The T cell repertoires of under 750 subjects were profiled by immunosequencing and related to cytomegalovirus serostatus. Of the approximately 400 genotyped donors, 81% fell in the genetic ancestry cluster associated with self-reported Caucasian donors. Typing coverage varied by locus: roughly 620-630 donors for A, B, C, DRB1 and DQB1; more than 500 for DQA1; 600 to 610 for DPA1; roughly 470 for DPB1. Around 330 gigabases of sequencing data and 75 million to 85 million unique TCR sequences made up an early release that covered over 550 HLA-typed donors. Among a few hundred genotyped donors of the cohort, an average of 235,054 unique TCR beta nucleotide sequences were sequenced per donor, roughly 20% of them non-productive. In an earlier analysis of 550 to 700 of the donors, high-throughput TCR beta sequencing was used to judge whether each TCR beta V gene segment behaved as functional or pseudogenic. Because of strong linkage in the cohort, four or five DR-DQ haplotypes were treated as single units for association and clustering. HLA typing included class I and class II loci at four-digit resolution. To predict cytomegalovirus infection status, the study combined high-throughput TCR immunosequencing, statistical association of individual TCRs with disease status, and machine learning.

Relative to germline, V is missing 1 base and J is missing 8 bases, with 8 bases of the junction outside any gene match. The CDR3 runs 15 amino acids, cysteine and phenylalanine included. Only the CDR3 part of the read is kept: 45 bases, read in frame from the first base. From the germline V gene, CDR1 is SGHVS and CDR2 is FNYEAQ. Libraries were made using the immunoSEQ multiplex PCR assay. The multiplex PCR relied on a mix of 60 forward primers for TCR Vbeta segments and 13 reverse primers for TCR Jbeta segments. The CDR3 region of rearranged TCR beta genes was amplified from genomic DNA with a multiplex PCR assay. The Illumina HiSeq System was used to sequence the amplified TCR beta libraries as 87-base-pair reads. The authors' analysis ran thus. Across the 666 repertoires, a later analysis counted tens of millions of unique TCR beta chains, about 10 million of which were shared by at least two donors. Raw reads were error-corrected and collapsed into unique sequences by a nearest-neighbor algorithm in which closely related sequences were merged to remove PCR and sequencing errors. V, D and J gene segments were assigned by aligning CDR3 sequences to IMGT reference sequences. Each retained sequence needed at least a six-nucleotide match to both a V gene segment and a J gene segment. A rearrangement was called productive if the CDR3 had no stop codons and remained in frame with V and J, and every other rearrangement was called non-productive. Following IMGT convention, CDR3 was defined as the stretch from the second conserved V-encoded cysteine up to the conserved J-encoded phenylalanine. In an earlier analysis of more than 550 of the donors, sequences lacking an unambiguous match to a single V gene segment were excluded. In an earlier analysis of 587 of the donors, a V segment was called functional when productive rearrangements were above 56.7%, and segregating when the standard deviation between donors exceeded 5%. A statistical classification framework was built to diagnose cytomegalovirus status from the catalog of TCR beta chain sequences. In a later analysis, TCR nucleotide sequences were compared against IMGT/GENE-DB human TR gene sequences so that V and J genes could be assigned. A later analysis assigned CDR3 sequences and most-parsimonious VDJ recombination scenarios with the TCRdist pipeline. In a later analysis, each TCR beta chain was defined by its CDR3 amino acid sequence together with its V-gene family, and reads without a unique V-gene family were excluded. A later analysis removed 550 to 700 highly shared, low-generation-probability nucleotide sequences to deal with suspected cross-contamination and a sequencing artifact. A later analysis calculated a clonal expansion index for each public chain from normalized within-repertoire ranks of inferred template counts. In a later analysis, generation probabilities were computed using a VDJ recombination model fitted to out-of-frame rearrangements, and the results were checked against IGoR. A later analysis scored TCR-TCR, TCR-HLA and TCR-CMV co-occurrence with hypergeometric tests, applying a repertoire-size bias correction to TCR pairs. To estimate false discovery rates, a later analysis permuted the HLA or CMV assignments 20 times. In a later analysis, co-occurring TCRs were grouped using DBSCAN, and TCRdist sequence similarity was added for clustering within HLA-allele-positive subsets. For co-occurrence clustering, repertoires with fewer than 30,000 or more than 120,000 public chains were excluded, along with 5 or 6 repertoires with anomalous nucleotide sharing. TCRdb re-hosts the immuneACCESS table, in-frame sequences only. Its copies lack some clones; in the studies checked, an unresolved V gene accounts for under half of them, and the cause for the rest is not known. The V and J calls and clone size come from that table; D and trimming were worked out from the DNA. The sample includes 130,000 to 150,000 clones, with almost 80% observed a single time. The biggest ten clones account for about 6.7% of the sample.

Here is what the overall study found, with its caveats: The earlier analysis of approximately 540 of the donors excluded roughly 17 rarely observed V segments, including chromosome 9 orphons, because counts were too low. An association between a missense DCLRE1C variant and V-gene and J-gene trimming of TCR beta chains was found in a later genetic analysis and replicated in an independent cohort. Several of the top co-occurrence clusters appeared to be linked to parvovirus B19, influenza, CMV and Epstein-Barr virus, according to a later analysis. In a later analysis, most CMV-associated TCR beta chains were found to appear HLA-restricted, with HLA associations seemingly driven largely by CMV exposure. According to a later analysis, TCR association rates differed among HLA loci, with DRB1 alleles showing the most associated TCRs and HLA-C alleles showing the fewest. Because the 87-base-pair reads could not distinguish some IMGT-functional V segments, including TRBV6-2 and TRBV6-3, those segments were excluded. In an earlier analysis of some 540 of the donors, most TCR beta V segments appeared in productive rearrangements about 87% or about 30% of the time, broadly matching IMGT annotations. According to the authors, the approach could potentially be generalized to other disease states and immunological phenotypes. The classifier was reported to diagnose cytomegalovirus status with high specificity and sensitivity in both the original and validation cohorts. The sequencing pipeline was judged likely to have produced a cluster of highly shared sequence variants as a technical artifact. Because HLA typing was unavailable for some donors at each locus, only the typed subset was used in association tests. At a false discovery rate of 0.05, a later analysis linked some 17,000 TCR beta sequences to specific HLA alleles. A further reported finding was that TCR beta sequences accurately predicted the HLA-A and HLA-B alleles for most subjects in the first cohort. Immune exposure information for the cohort was limited to CMV serostatus. While some public TCRs were present in many individuals, most TCR sequences turned up only very rarely across donors. In a later analysis, HLA-associated TCR beta chains showed more clonal expansion and lower generation probabilities than non-associated chains that were equally common. A total of some 180 TCR beta chains were listed by the study as associated with cytomegalovirus. In vitro tests confirmed that three of the cytomegalovirus-associated TCR beta chains recognize cytomegalovirus antigens. In a later genetic analysis, fewer N-insertions in productive TCRs were reported among donors in an Asian-associated ancestry cluster than the approximately 670-donor mean. The cohort was sequenced for TCR beta chains only, and without alpha or paired-chain data the features that could be detected were limited. Presence/absence analyses assumed roughly uniform sequencing depth across donors, an assumption that may not hold. When HLA alleles, especially DR and DQ, strongly co-occurred, TCR associations were difficult to assign to individual alleles. Linkage disequilibrium might explain the correlated functional status among segregating V segments, but an unknown experimental factor could not be excluded.

In total, roughly 670 healthy bone marrow donors made up the cohort. All cohort members were sampled while nominally healthy, although unrecorded immune exposures were likely present. The donor tested CMV seropositive and was one of the 289 seropositive cohort members. A peripheral blood sample was provided by each donor, and peripheral blood mononuclear cells were used for TCR beta sequencing. The Qiagen DNeasy Blood Extraction Kit was used to extract genomic DNA from the blood cell samples. Regarding this clone: Its specific antigen is unknown. No much larger clone is present one base from it, and per-base qualities are unavailable.

Sequencing input: PBMCs. The TCR sequence derives from a woman aged 40 to 50 in good health and CMV-seropositive. The receptor chain draws on TRBV7-6 and TRBJ2-1, with 7 central nucleotides matching TRBD2. The sequenced DNA: TGTGCCAGCAGCTTAGACGAGGGGCGGGGGTATGAGCAGTTCTTC. This codes for CASSLDEGRGYEQFF.